This T cell receptor beta chain appears in the sequencing data of a study of blood T cell repertoires in COVID-19 (dated by TCRdb to the early 2020s). Looking at the study overall: Samples from collaborators originated in the United States, Italy and Spain and spanned both the acute and convalescent phases of COVID-19. The prospective study material was composed of cDNA or gDNA derived from T cells, B-cell-depleted T cells, or PBMCs. The dataset comprised deeply sampled blood TCRbeta repertoires from subjects exposed to, actively infected with, or recovered from COVID-19. The repertoires were released in a freely available public database meant as a resource for research on the immune response to SARS-CoV-2. Samples came from the ongoing ImmuneRACE study (first 160 participants) plus 1,254 subjects from 6 global collaborators. The sample metadata nearly always contained a de-identified subject ID, COVID-19 status, age in years and sex. HLA class I and class II types, where available, came from metadata supplied by the sample provider rather than from assay-based typing.

The immunoSEQ Assay, a bias-controlled multiplex PCR, was used to amplify TCRbeta CDR3 regions from genomic DNA. The paper's data handling went like this. The number of nucleated cells in each sample was estimated from the amplification of reference gene primers within the assay. To quantify the absolute abundance of each unique TCRbeta CDR3 rearrangement, sequence reads were collapsed and filtered. For each sample, productive Simpson clonality was calculated as the square root of Simpson's diversity index across productive rearrangements. TCRdb took over this immuneACCESS table, retaining in-frame rearrangements with V and J assigned. Such tables are incomplete; in checked studies, under half of the missing clones stem from an unresolved V gene, and the remainder is unexplained. The V and J calls and clone size are taken from that table; D and trimming were inferred from the DNA. Present in this sample are hundreds of thousands of clones, 65% to 85% of which were seen just once. Jointly, the top ten make up approximately 7.9% of the sample.

The CDR3 measures 16 amino acids from cysteine to phenylalanine. The sequence is cut down to CDR3 DNA, 48 bases in frame from base 1. The germline V gene provides CDR1 SGHTA and CDR2 FQGTGA. Clipping removes 1 base from V and 8 bases from J, with 11 as the unmatched junction base count. A note on this clone: This receptor's antigen is unknown. Qualities for individual bases were not recorded, and no much larger clone is one base off.

Whole blood was collected in K2EDTA tubes by collaborating institutions according to the institutions' own protocols. For TCRbeta analysis, collaborator samples were shipped as frozen whole blood, as isolated PBMCs, or as DNA extracted from either sample type. Study-wide findings and limitations: How much clinical and demographic metadata was included differed by source and by participant, and the metadata was provided uncurated.

The receptor chain draws on TRBV7-3 and TRBJ2-1; 7 bases in the junction line up with TRBD2. The sequence came from an elderly woman with acute or convalescent COVID-19. Material: peripheral blood. CDR3 sequence: CASSLMGRLAGDEQFF. In nucleotides, the sequence is TGTGCCAGCAGCTTAATGGGTCGGTTAGCGGGCGATGAGCAGTTCTTC.